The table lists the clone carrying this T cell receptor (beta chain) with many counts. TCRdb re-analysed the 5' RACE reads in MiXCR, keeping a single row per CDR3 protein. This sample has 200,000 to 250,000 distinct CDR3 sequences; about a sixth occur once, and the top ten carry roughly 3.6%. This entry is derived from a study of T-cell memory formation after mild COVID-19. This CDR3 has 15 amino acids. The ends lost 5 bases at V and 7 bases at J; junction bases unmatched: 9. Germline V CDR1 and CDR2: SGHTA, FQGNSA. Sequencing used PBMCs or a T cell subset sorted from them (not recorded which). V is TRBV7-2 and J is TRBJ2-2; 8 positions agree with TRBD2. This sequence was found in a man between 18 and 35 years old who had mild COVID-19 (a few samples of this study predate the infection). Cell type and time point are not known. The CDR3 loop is CASSQSRGGHGELFF. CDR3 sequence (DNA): TGTGCCAGCAGCCAGTCCCGGGGGGGCCACGGGGAGCTGTTTTTT.